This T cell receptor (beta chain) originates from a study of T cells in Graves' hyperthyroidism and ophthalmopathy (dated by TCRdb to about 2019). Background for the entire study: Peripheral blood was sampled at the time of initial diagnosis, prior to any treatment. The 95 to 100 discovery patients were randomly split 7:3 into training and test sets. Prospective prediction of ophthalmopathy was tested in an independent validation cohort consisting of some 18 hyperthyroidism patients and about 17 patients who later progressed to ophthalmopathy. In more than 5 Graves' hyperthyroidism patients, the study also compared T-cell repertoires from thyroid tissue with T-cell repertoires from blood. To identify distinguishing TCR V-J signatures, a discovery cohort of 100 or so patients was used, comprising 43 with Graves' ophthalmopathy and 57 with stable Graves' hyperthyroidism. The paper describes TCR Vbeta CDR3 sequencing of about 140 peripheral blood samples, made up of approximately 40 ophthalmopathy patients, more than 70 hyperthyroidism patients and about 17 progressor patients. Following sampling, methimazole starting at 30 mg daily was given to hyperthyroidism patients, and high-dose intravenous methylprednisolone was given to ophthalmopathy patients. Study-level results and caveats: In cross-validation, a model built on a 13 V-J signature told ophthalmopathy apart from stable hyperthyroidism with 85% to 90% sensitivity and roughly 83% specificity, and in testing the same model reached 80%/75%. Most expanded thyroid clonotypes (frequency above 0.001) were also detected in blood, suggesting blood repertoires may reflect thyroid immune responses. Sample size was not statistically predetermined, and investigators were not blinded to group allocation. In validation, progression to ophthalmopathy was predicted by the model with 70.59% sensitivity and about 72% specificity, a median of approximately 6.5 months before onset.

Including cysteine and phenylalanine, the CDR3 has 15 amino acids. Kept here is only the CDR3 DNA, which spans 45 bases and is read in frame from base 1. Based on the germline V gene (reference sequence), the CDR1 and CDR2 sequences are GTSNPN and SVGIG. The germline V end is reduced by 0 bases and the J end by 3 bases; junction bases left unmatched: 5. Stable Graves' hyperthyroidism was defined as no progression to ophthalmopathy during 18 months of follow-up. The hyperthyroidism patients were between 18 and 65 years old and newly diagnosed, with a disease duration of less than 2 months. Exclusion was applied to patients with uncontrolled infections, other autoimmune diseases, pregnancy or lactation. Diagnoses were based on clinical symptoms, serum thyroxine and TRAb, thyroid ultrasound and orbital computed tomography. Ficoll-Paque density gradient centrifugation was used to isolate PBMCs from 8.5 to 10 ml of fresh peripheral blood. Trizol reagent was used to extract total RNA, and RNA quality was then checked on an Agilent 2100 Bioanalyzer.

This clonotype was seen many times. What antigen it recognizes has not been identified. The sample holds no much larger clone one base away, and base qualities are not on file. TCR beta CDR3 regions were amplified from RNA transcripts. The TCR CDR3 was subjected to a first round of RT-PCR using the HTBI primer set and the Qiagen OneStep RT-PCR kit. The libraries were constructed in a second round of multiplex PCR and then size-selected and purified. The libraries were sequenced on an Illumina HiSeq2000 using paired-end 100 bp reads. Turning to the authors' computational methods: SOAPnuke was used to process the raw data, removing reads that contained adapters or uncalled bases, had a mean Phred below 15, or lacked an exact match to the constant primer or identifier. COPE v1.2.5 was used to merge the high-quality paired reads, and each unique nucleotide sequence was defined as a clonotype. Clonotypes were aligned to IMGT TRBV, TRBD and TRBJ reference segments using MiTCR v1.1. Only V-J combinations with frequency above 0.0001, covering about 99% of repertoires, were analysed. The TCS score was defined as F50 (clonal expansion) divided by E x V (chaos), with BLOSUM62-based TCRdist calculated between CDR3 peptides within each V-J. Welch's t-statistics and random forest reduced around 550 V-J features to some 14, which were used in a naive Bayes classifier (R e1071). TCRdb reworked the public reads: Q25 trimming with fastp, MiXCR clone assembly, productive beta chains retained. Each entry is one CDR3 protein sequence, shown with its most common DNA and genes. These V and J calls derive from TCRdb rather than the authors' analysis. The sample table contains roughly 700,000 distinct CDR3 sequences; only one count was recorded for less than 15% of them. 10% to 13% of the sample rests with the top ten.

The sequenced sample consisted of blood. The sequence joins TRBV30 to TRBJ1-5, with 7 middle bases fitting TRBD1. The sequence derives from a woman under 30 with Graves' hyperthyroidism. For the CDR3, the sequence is CAWSVGGQHNQPQHF. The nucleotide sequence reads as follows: TGTGCCTGGAGTGTAGGGGGACAGCACAATCAGCCCCAGCATTTT.